This TCR beta chain was profiled in a study of blood T cell repertoires in COVID-19 (dated by TCRdb to the early 2020s). Notes on the research overall: Collaborator samples came from the United States, Italy and Spain and covered acute and convalescent phases of COVID-19. The prospective study material was composed of cDNA or gDNA derived from T cells, B-cell-depleted T cells, or PBMCs. Subjects who had been exposed to COVID-19, were actively infected with it, or had recovered from it provided the deeply sampled blood TCRbeta repertoires that made up the dataset. The repertoires were made available in a free public database intended to serve as a resource for research on the immune response to SARS-CoV-2. The samples were drawn from two sources: the first 160 participants of the ongoing ImmuneRACE study, and 950 to 1,500 subjects contributed by 6 global collaborators. Nearly every sample came with metadata listing a de-identified subject ID, COVID-19 status, age in years and sex. Where available, HLA class I and class II types were taken from metadata supplied by the sample provider and were not determined by assay-based typing.

TCRbeta CDR3 regions were amplified from genomic DNA using the immunoSEQ Assay, a bias-controlled multiplex PCR. As for the original processing: The number of nucleated cells in each sample was estimated from the amplification of reference gene primers within the assay. To quantify the absolute abundance of each unique TCRbeta CDR3 rearrangement, sequence reads were collapsed and filtered. For each sample, productive Simpson clonality was calculated by taking the square root of Simpson's diversity index across productive rearrangements. In its TCRdb copy, this immuneACCESS table keeps in-frame sequences only and misses some clones. Where compared with another copy, unresolved V genes explain less than half of these, and the others have no known cause. V and J calls and clone size are copied from that table; D and trimming were computed from the DNA. The sample profile shows 60,000 to 85,000 clones; almost 90% of them were found once. The biggest ten clones account for 1.9% of the sample.

Collaborating institutions collected whole blood in K2EDTA tubes following their own protocols. For TCRbeta analysis, collaborators shipped samples as frozen whole blood, isolated PBMCs, or DNA extracted from either of those sample types. The investigation overall reported the following: How much clinical and demographic metadata was included differed by source and by participant, and the metadata was provided uncurated.

The germline V and J ends show losses of 2 bases and 7 bases respectively, and no gene match explains 5 bases of the junction. The CDR3 measures 13 amino acids from cysteine to phenylalanine. Of the read, only the CDR3 DNA is kept; its 39 bases are in frame from base 1. CDR1 and CDR2, looked up from the germline V gene, are MNHEY and SVGAGI. For this clone: This receptor's antigen is unknown. Qualities for individual bases were not recorded, and no much larger clone is one base off.

This clonotype was obtained from a woman of 80 years or more with active or convalescent COVID-19. Recombination connected TRBV6-5 to TRBJ2-7; a stretch of 7 junction bases matches TRBD1. The sample was peripheral blood. In nucleotides, the sequence is TGTGCCAGCAGTTACGGCAGGGGGTGGGAGCAGTACTTC. The resulting protein is CASSYGRGWEQYF.